The 13 T cell receptor beta chains below were found in one sample sequenced in a study of tumor-infiltrating lymphocytes in primary liver carcinoma. Co-extraction yielded RNA and DNA from around 20-30 mg of unsorted bulk tissue. cDNA specific to TCR beta was made from 450 to 500 ng of total RNA, with a constant-region primer employed for priming. It was through three nested multiplex PCR rounds of slightly modified ARM-PCR that TCR beta libraries arose. Running about 11 cycles apiece, the first two PCR rounds relied on TRBV1-TRBV30 forward primers together with a C-beta reverse primer. One entry per CDR3 protein results from TCRdb running MiXCR on the multiplex PCR reads. The table lists 90,000 to 150,000 distinct CDR3 sequences, around 70% of them singletons. Material: tumor-adjacent normal liver tissue. These TCRs come from an older woman with primary liver carcinoma and hepatitis B virus infection.

This rearrangement joins TRBV11-1 to TRBJ2-1; the D gene is possibly TRBD2 (5 bases). The CDR3 spans 16 residues. V was shortened by 5 bases and J by 4 bases, with 18 bases between the two germline ends. CDR1 and CDR2 from the germline V gene are SGHAT and FQDESV (reference sequence). The CDR3 here is CASSPIVGAYYNEQFF. DNA for the CDR3: TGTGCCAGCAGCCCCATAGTGGGAGCGTATTACAATGAGCAGTTCTTC.

Comments on this clonotype: Sequence at one end of the junction differs from germline and may be a read error. The chain couples TRBV6-1 to TRBJ2-1; D unresolved. CDR1 is MNHNS, CDR2 SASEGT, per germline. The CDR3 has 14 residues. The CDR3 sequence: CASRGSGVYNEQFF. The DNA for the CDR3 is TGTGCCAGCAGGGGGTCAGGAGTCTACAATGAGCAATTCTTC.

Of note for this clonotype: One end of the junction varies from germline; a read error may be responsible. V and J are TRBV19 and TRBJ2-2, with TRBD1 matching over 7 bases. The CDR3 totals 15 residues. Looked up from germline, CDR1 is LNHDA and CDR2 is SQIVND (reference sequence). The DNA for the CDR3 is TGTGCCAGTAGTAAGACAGGGACGAACATCGGGGAGCTGTTTTTT. Amino acid sequence: CASSKTGTNIGELFF.

Turning to this clonotype: One end of the junction does not line up with germline, which may come from a read error. The chain links TRBV11-2 to TRBJ1-2, with D possibly TRBD1 on 5 matching bases. Germline V gene data show CDR1 as SGHAT and CDR2 as FQNNGV. The CDR3 sequence is 13 residues long. The CDR3 region is CPNSLGAGFGCTF. The CDR3 bases are TGTCCCAATAGCTTAGGGGCCGGTTTTGGCTGCACCTTC.

This clonotype was counted once. A much more abundant neighbour one base away suggests this may be a read error. The rearrangement joins TRBV7-8 to TRBJ2-2; D gene unclear. The CDR3 runs to 14 residues. The V gene's germline CDR1 is SGHVS and CDR2 FQNEAQ. The DNA for the CDR3 is TGTGCCGGCAGCTATTCTAGGGACACCGGGGAGCTGTTTTTT. This gives the protein CAGSYSRDTGELFF.

Comments on this clonotype: One junction end does not reproduce the germline sequence, and a read error may be involved. The rearrangement links TRBV29-1 to TRBJ2-1, with 11 bases that match TRBD2. In germline, CDR1 is SQVTM, CDR2 ANQGSEA. The CDR3 is made up of 15 amino acids. CDR3 coding DNA: TGCAGCGTTGAACTAGCGGGAGGCCTCGGCAGTGAGCAGTTCTTT. It codes for CSVELAGGLGSEQFF.

This clonotype has a count of ten or more. The chain's CDR3 is CASRLSGRITDTQYF. The CDR3 coding sequence is TGTGCCAGCAGGTTGAGCGGGAGGATTACAGATACGCAGTATTTT. The rearrangement uses TRBV6-5 and TRBJ2-3; TRBD2 aligns across 9 bases. Germline-derived CDR1 and CDR2 are MNHEY and SVGAGI. The CDR3 totals 15 residues. J was trimmed by 3 bases and V by 6 bases; bases with no gene match: 7.

This clonotype appeared once. Lacking the conserved final phenylalanine or tryptophan, this CDR3 likely reflects a read error. This chain links TRBV29-1 with TRBJ2-1, with 10 bases lining up with TRBD1. Per germline, CDR1 SQVTM and CDR2 ANQGSEA. The CDR3 is made up of 13 amino acids. J gave up 7 bases and V 4 bases, and 4 bases lay outside the gene matches. The CDR3 nucleotides read TGCAGCGTTGGACAGGGGGCATATAATGAGCAGTTCCTC. This gives the protein CSVGQGAYNEQFL.

Remarks on this clonotype: The junction shows a germline mismatch at one end, possibly a read error. The chain employs TRBV4-2 and TRBJ2-1; TRBD2 matches at 9 bases. In germline, CDR1 is LGHNA, CDR2 YNFKEQ. The CDR3 has 16 residues. CDR3 amino acids: CATRQFSGSSYNEQLF. DNA for the CDR3: TGTGCCACCAGACAATTTAGCGGGAGTTCATACAATGAGCAGTTATTC.

This clonotype came up a few times. This may come from a read error, since a much larger clone is one base off. V gene TRBV7-8 combines with J gene TRBJ2-7, with D maybe TRBD1 (5 bases). This CDR3 spans 12 amino acids. CDR1 SGHVS and CDR2 FQNEAQ come from the germline V gene. CDR3 bases: TGTGCCAGCAGCCCAGGGCCCTACGACCAGTACTTC. Translating it yields CASSPGPYDQYF.

The chain recombines TRBV12-3 or TRBV12-4 with TRBJ2-2; the D gene is possibly TRBD2 (6 bases). Trimming cost V 10 bases and J 5 bases, with 20 bases left between them. The CDR3 contains 15 residues. CDR3 loop: CAMARDSRGTGELFF. CDR3 nucleotide sequence: TGTGCCATGGCCCGGGACTCCCGAGGGACCGGGGAGCTGTTTTTT.

The V gene is TRBV28, the J gene TRBJ2-3; the match to TRBD2 covers 13 bases. V lost 5 bases, J lost 3 bases, and 5 bases stayed unmatched. The length of the CDR3 is 16 residues. Germline V gene data show CDR1 as MDHEN and CDR2 as SYDVKM. The chain's CDR3 is CASSRGTSGMTDTQYF. CDR3 nucleotides: TGTGCCAGCAGTCGGGGGACTAGCGGGATGACAGATACGCAGTATTTT. Looking up the rest from reference TRBV28 and TRBJ2-3 gives the full variable domain: DVKVTQSSRYLVKRTGEKVFLECVQDMDHENMFWYRQDPGLGLRLIYFSYDVKMKEKGDIPEGYSVSREKKERFSLILESASTNQTSMYLCASSRGTSGMTDTQYFGPGTRLTVL.

The genes are TRBV21-1 and TRBJ1-2. TRBV21-1 is recorded as a pseudogene. This CDR3 has 13 amino acids. The CDR3 here is CATLRGNNYGYTF. The DNA for the CDR3 is TGTGCCACCCTCAGAGGGAATAACTATGGCTACACCTTC.